This TCR beta chain is from a study of blood T cell repertoires in COVID-19. This CDR3 is 14 amino acids long. In germline, CDR1 is MNHEY, CDR2 SMNVEV (reference sequence). Trimming left V 10 bases short and J 4 bases short, with 19 bases between. Per the study methods: Amplification of reference gene primers provided the estimated nucleated cell counts. Clones were read by immunoSEQ multiplex PCR, and TCRdb kept only the in-frame ones, dropping some. The D gene and trimming were derived from the DNA, and the V and J assignments and clone size from that table. Among about 280,000 clones, around 87% were seen once, and the ten largest hold approximately 1.5%.

Input material: PBMCs or T cells enriched from blood (not recorded which). The origin of this receptor is a woman aged 18-29 years with acute COVID-19. The chain recombines TRBV27 with TRBJ1-1; perhaps TRBD1 as D (6 bases). CDR3 DNA sequence: TGTGCCACCTCGACCCACAGGGCGAGCACTGAAGCTTTCTTT. It specifies CATSTHRASTEAFF.